Shown below are 14 T cell receptor beta chains from a single sample sequenced in a study of cytomegalovirus exposure and HLA in healthy donors. The PCR contained 60 Vbeta and 13 Jbeta primers. The repertoire was sequenced with immunoSEQ multiplex PCR; TCRdb's copy has only in-frame clones and lacks some. Here the sample spans about 120,000 clones, over 60% being singletons. The specimen was PBMCs. All receptors come from a man aged 18 to 29 in good health and CMV-seropositive.

This clone was seen a few times. The V call is TRBV4-1, the J call TRBJ2-3; no firm D call. CDR1 and CDR2 (germline): MGHRA, YSYEKL. CDR3 length: 14 amino acids. Trimming left V 0 bases short and J 4 bases short, with 8 bases between. The CDR3 DNA reads TGCGCCAGCAGCCAAGATCCTACCCCAGATACGCAGTATTTT. This encodes CASSQDPTPDTQYF.

The chain is built from TRBV6-1 and TRBJ2-7; 7 bases map to TRBD1. This CDR3 spans 12 amino acids. V shed 6 bases and J 5 bases; nucleotides not matched to a gene: 4. From germline, CDR1 is MNHNS and CDR2 SASEGT. The CDR3 is CASRQGPHEQYF. The CDR3 DNA reads TGTGCCAGCAGACAGGGGCCGCACGAGCAGTACTTC.

This chain links TRBV27 with TRBJ2-1; 7 positions match TRBD2. The CDR3 has 14 residues. Trimming cost V 5 bases and J 2 bases; bases outside gene matches: 3. Per germline, CDR1 MNHEY and CDR2 SMNVEV (reference sequence). CDR3 in amino acids: CASSRAGTYNEQFF. The CDR3 DNA reads TGTGCCAGCAGTCGAGCGGGAACCTACAATGAGCAGTTCTTC.

The chain combines TRBV4-1 with TRBJ1-2; D is ambiguous. The V end lost 1 base, the J end lost 5 bases, and 17 bases lay between the germline ends. Germline CDR1 MGHRA, CDR2 YSYEKL. The CDR3 loop spans 16 amino acids. CDR3 protein: CASSQVYPGSGYGYTF. The CDR3 region has the DNA TGCGCCAGCAGCCAAGTTTACCCCGGGAGTGGGTATGGCTACACCTTC.

The sample holds a few counts of this clone. The V and J genes are TRBV19 and TRBJ1-2; 7 bases agree with TRBD1. CDR3 length: 17 amino acids. J was trimmed by 4 bases and V by 7 bases; bases with no gene match: 18. Germline assignment: CDR1 LNHDA and CDR2 SQIVND (reference sequence). CDR3 DNA sequence: TGTGCCAGTAACGCCGAACAGGGGTTGATTGGGAGCTATGGCTACACCTTC. This encodes CASNAEQGLIGSYGYTF.

This clone has only a few counts. For the CDR3, the DNA is TGTGCCAGCTCACCACGGGGGGGGGACACTGAAGCTTTCTTT. Its translation is CASSPRGGDTEAFF. V and J are TRBV18 and TRBJ1-1; D is possibly TRBD1 (5 bases). Between the trimmed V and J ends, which lost 1 base and 3 bases, there was a span of 9 bases. CDR1 and CDR2 (germline): KGHSH, LQKENI. The CDR3 spans 14 residues.

The rearrangement joins TRBV19 to TRBJ2-3; tentative D call: TRBD2 (6 bases). V lost 3 bases and J 3 bases, leaving 19 bases between the germline ends. Germline CDR1 LNHDA, CDR2 SQIVND (reference sequence). This CDR3 is built from 17 residues. The CDR3 protein is CASSIRIGSGGTDTQYF. CDR3 coding DNA: TGTGCCAGTAGTATCCGAATTGGTAGCGGAGGAACAGATACGCAGTATTTT.

The chain combines TRBV5-4 with TRBJ2-2, with TRBD2 matching over 9 bases. Germline loops: CDR1 SGHNT, CDR2 YYREEE (reference sequence). This CDR3 region has 19 residues. The ends lost 3 bases at V and 1 base at J; junction bases unmatched: 13. The CDR3 loop is CASSSEPGLAILNTGELFF. CDR3 nucleotides: TGTGCCAGCAGCTCAGAACCGGGACTAGCAATACTGAACACCGGGGAGCTGTTTTTT.

The chain is built from TRBV7-3 and TRBJ2-2; 7 positions agree with TRBD1. Germline CDR1 SGHTA, CDR2 FQGTGA. The CDR3 runs 15 residues. The junction had 0 bases not matched to a gene; V was cut back by 2 bases and J by 0 bases. CDR3 nucleotides: TGTGCCAGCAGCTTAGACAGGGCGAACACCGGGGAGCTGTTTTTT. Encoded protein: CASSLDRANTGELFF.

The chain couples TRBV10-3 to TRBJ1-2; 7 nucleotides align to TRBD1. This CDR3 has 14 amino acids. Trimming removed 7 bases from V and 8 bases from J; junction bases left unmatched: 13. The germline gives CDR1 ENHRY, CDR2 SYGVKD. The CDR3 bases are TGTGCCATCAAAAAGGGGGCCAACCCTACAGGCTACACCTTC. Its translation: CAIKKGANPTGYTF.

The J gene is TRBJ2-7, the V gene TRBV9; the D gene is possibly TRBD2 (6 bases). The CDR3 consists of 15 residues. The germline V and J ends were trimmed by 4 bases and 0 bases, with 14 bases remaining between them. CDR1 SGDLS and CDR2 YYNGEE come from the germline V gene. CDR3 residues: CASSKEGPGSYEQYF. The CDR3 region has the DNA TGTGCCAGCAGCAAGGAGGGACCGGGCTCCTACGAGCAGTACTTC.

V gene TRBV9 combines with J gene TRBJ1-2, with D possibly TRBD1 on 5 matching bases. V lost 9 bases and J lost 8, with 14 bases in between. This CDR3 has 11 amino acids. The germline gives CDR1 SGDLS, CDR2 YYNGEE. CDR3 region: CATGGGRGYTF. In nucleotides, the CDR3 is TGTGCCACCGGGGGGGGAAGAGGCTACACCTTC.

The chain carries TRBV19 and TRBJ2-6, with 7 nucleotides matching TRBD2. Trimming cost V 0 bases and J 4 bases; bases outside gene matches: 9. The germline V gene encodes CDR1 LNHDA and CDR2 SQIVND (reference sequence). This CDR3 spans 18 amino acids. The CDR3 bases are TGTGCCAGTAGTATAGATCCTCCCGGGGGGACCGGGGCCAACGTCCTGACTTTC. This encodes CASSIDPPGGTGANVLTF.

The chain is built from TRBV10-3 and TRBJ2-2, with a possible D match to TRBD2 (6 bases). This CDR3 region has 14 residues. Germline CDR1 and CDR2: ENHRY and SYGVKD. Trimming removed 8 bases at V and 6 bases at J, with 16 bases between. The CDR3 bases are TGTGCCATCCACGGGGGAAACAGTGCCGGGGAGCTGTTTTTT. It yields the protein CAIHGGNSAGELFF.